These 8 T cell receptor beta chains share one sample of origin, sequenced in a study of T cell repertoires in cytomegalovirus infection. TCRdb ran MiXCR on the reads and lists one entry per CDR3 protein. The data contain about 260,000 distinct CDR3 sequences, about 13% of them singletons. Sequenced sample: PBMCs. The receptors stem from a human donor in good health (CMV status not recorded). Some clones in this sample may be carry-over from other donors' samples.

This clonotype was found many times. This rearrangement joins TRBV12-3 or TRBV12-4 to TRBJ1-5, with a possible D match to TRBD1 (6 bases). The germline V and J ends were trimmed by 7 bases and 2 bases, with 12 bases remaining between them. This CDR3 is 14 amino acids long. The CDR3 spells CASKRGTGNQPQHF. The CDR3, as DNA: TGTGCCAGCAAAAGGGGGACTGGCAATCAGCCCCAGCATTTT.

In its sample, this clonotype was seen many times. The V gene is TRBV5-4, the J gene TRBJ1-1; D remains unclear. CDR1 SGHNT and CDR2 YYREEE come from the germline V gene (reference sequence). Trimming removed 0 bases at V and 1 base at J, with 10 bases between. The CDR3 covers 15 residues. The chain's CDR3 is CASSLARGSNTEAFF. The DNA of the CDR3 is TGTGCCAGCAGCTTGGCCCGTGGGTCGAACACTGAAGCTTTCTTT. Using reference TRBV5-4 and TRBJ1-1 for the parts outside the CDR3, the full variable domain is ETGVTQSPTHLIKTRGQQVTLRCSSQSGHNTVSWYQQALGQGPQFIFQYYREEENGRGNFPPRFSGLQFPNYSSELNVNALELDDSALYLCASSLARGSNTEAFFGQGTRLTVV.

This clonotype has a handful of counts. This sequence joins TRBV5-4 and TRBJ2-2, with a possible D match to TRBD1 (6 bases). The CDR3 contains 15 residues. Deletions cut 2 bases from V and 1 base from J, with 9 bases between. CDR1 SGHNT and CDR2 YYREEE come from the germline V gene (reference sequence). Here the CDR3 reads CASSLETGNTGELFF. The CDR3, as DNA: TGTGCCAGCAGCTTAGAGACAGGGAACACCGGGGAGCTGTTTTTT.

This clonotype was seen many times. The chain links TRBV28 to TRBJ1-1, with D unclear. The germline V gene has CDR1 MDHEN and CDR2 SYDVKM. Deletions cut 8 bases from V and 11 bases from J, with 12 bases between. This CDR3 region has 10 residues. The DNA for the CDR3 is TGTGCCAGCTGGAACGGTGGCGCTTTCTTT. Translating it yields CASWNGGAFF.

This chain uses TRBV5-6 with TRBJ2-3, with TRBD2 as a possible D gene (5 bases). CDR3 length: 15 residues. The germline gives CDR1 SGHDT, CDR2 YYEEEE. Trimming removed 4 bases at V and 2 bases at J, with 14 bases between. The CDR3 sequence is CASSREVRPTDTQYF. DNA for the CDR3: TGTGCCAGCAGCCGGGAAGTAAGGCCCACAGATACGCAGTATTTT.

This clonotype was detected only a few times. The chain carries TRBV7-9 and TRBJ2-1; D may be TRBD2 (5 bases). V was shortened by 3 bases and J by 2 bases, with 5 bases between the two germline ends. Germline V CDR1 and CDR2: SEHNR, FQNEAQ (reference sequence). This CDR3 is built from 13 residues. The CDR3 here is CASSLTTYNEQFF. CDR3 bases: TGTGCCAGCAGCTTGACTACCTACAATGAGCAGTTCTTC.

This clonotype showed up just a few times. The J gene is TRBJ2-7, the V gene TRBV20-1; 7 bases agree with TRBD1. The V segment lost 6 bases and the J segment 2 bases; nucleotides outside the gene matches: 13. The length of the CDR3 is 15 residues. In germline, CDR1 is DFQATT, CDR2 SNEGSKA (reference sequence). The CDR3 nucleotides read TGCAGTGCCCGGACCGGGACAGACAAAACCTACGAGCAGTACTTC. Its translation: CSARTGTDKTYEQYF.

This clonotype was seen repeatedly, ten times or more. V and J are TRBV27 and TRBJ1-6; D perhaps matches TRBD1 (5 bases). Trimming took off 5 bases at V and 5 bases at J, with 10 bases between the two ends. Germline assignment: CDR1 MNHEY and CDR2 SMNVEV (reference sequence). The CDR3 spans 14 residues. The CDR3 region has the DNA TGTGCCAGCAGTCGTCAGGGAAATAATTCACCCCTCCACTTT. This gives the protein CASSRQGNNSPLHF.